This T cell receptor beta chain is from a study of blood T cell repertoires in COVID-19. Study information: From the United States, Italy and Spain came samples of acute and convalescent COVID-19.

The CDR3 is 14 residues long. V lost 3 bases and J 4 bases, leaving 12 bases between the germline ends. Per the germline V gene, CDR1 is MDHEN and CDR2 is SYDVKM. Data came from immunoSEQ multiplex PCR; TCRdb stores just in-frame clones and leaves some out. The table shows around 280,000 clones, with approximately 83% occurring only once. This chain connects TRBV28 to TRBJ1-2, with D perhaps matching TRBD1 (5 bases). Source material: peripheral blood. The TCR sequence derives from a woman aged 30 to 39 who had recovered from COVID-19. CDR3 amino acids: CASSLVGHVYGYTF. CDR3 bases: TGTGCCAGCAGTTTGGTCGGACACGTCTATGGCTACACCTTC.